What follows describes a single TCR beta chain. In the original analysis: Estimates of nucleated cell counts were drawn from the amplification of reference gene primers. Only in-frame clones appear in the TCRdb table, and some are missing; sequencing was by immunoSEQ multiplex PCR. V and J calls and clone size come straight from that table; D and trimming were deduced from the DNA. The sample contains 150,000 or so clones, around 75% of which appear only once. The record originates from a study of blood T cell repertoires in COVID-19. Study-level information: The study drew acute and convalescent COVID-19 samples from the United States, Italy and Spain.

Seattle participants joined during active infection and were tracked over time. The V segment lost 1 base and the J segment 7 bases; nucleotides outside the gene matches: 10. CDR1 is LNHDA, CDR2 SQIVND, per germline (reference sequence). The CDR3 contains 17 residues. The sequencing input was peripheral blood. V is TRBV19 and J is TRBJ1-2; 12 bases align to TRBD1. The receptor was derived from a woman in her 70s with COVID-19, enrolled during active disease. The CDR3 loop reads CASSIGFRDRGRSGYTF. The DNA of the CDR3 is TGTGCCAGTAGTATAGGCTTTCGGGACAGGGGGCGAAGTGGCTACACCTTC.